These 25 T cell receptor beta chains originate from one sample sequenced in a study of T cell changes during pregnancy in multiple sclerosis (dated by TCRdb to the late 2010s). Receptor libraries were prepared by the immunoSEQ multiplex PCR assay. TCRdb's version of the immuneACCESS table is confined to in-frame rearrangements and falls short of the full clone set. An unresolved V gene accounts for under half of the shortfall where checked; the remainder is of unknown origin. Present in this sample are around 44,000 clones, around 91% of which were seen just once. The ten largest clones take up more than 8% of the sample. Sequencing was performed on CD8+ T cells from peripheral blood mononuclear cells, taken in the first trimester of pregnancy. Receptor source: a female donor with multiple sclerosis, enrolled in a pregnancy study.

The chain recombines TRBV14 with TRBJ2-7, with a possible D match to TRBD2 (6 bases). Trimming removed 6 bases from V and 2 bases from J, with 17 bases in between. The length of the CDR3 is 15 residues. Germline V CDR1 and CDR2: SGHDN, FVKESK. For the CDR3, the DNA is TGTGCCAGCAGTCGACGGGGGAACACCGCCTACGAGCAGTACTTC. It encodes CASSRRGNTAYEQYF.

The chain links TRBV6-5 to TRBJ1-2; no reliable D call. The CDR3 consists of 13 residues. V lost 0 bases to trimming and J lost 5 bases, with 7 bases between them. From germline, CDR1 is MNHEY and CDR2 SVGAGI. For the CDR3, the DNA is TGTGCCAGCAGTTACTCAGGGAGTTATGGCTACACCTTC. Encoded protein: CASSYSGSYGYTF.

The V and J genes are TRBV6-6 and TRBJ1-1; perhaps TRBD1 as D (6 bases). Trimming pared 0 bases from V and 3 bases from J, leaving 14 bases between. Germline lookup yields CDR1 MNHNY and CDR2 SVGAGI (reference sequence). CDR3 length: 16 amino acids. In DNA form, the CDR3 reads TGTGCCAGCAGTTACTCGGCGGGGGCTGGGGACACTGAAGCTTTCTTT. It encodes CASSYSAGAGDTEAFF.

This clone showed up just once. The CDR3 region is CASSLGSFPSYEQYF. DNA for the CDR3: TGTGCCAGCAGCTTGGGCAGCTTTCCATCCTACGAGCAGTACTTC. This chain joins TRBV7-3 and TRBJ2-7, with D hard to call. Germline V gives CDR1 SGHTA, CDR2 FQGTGA. The V end was cut by 3 bases, the J end by 1 base, with 13 bases between. The CDR3 is 15 amino acids.

This chain uses TRBV21-1 with TRBJ2-1; the table gives TRBD2 as D, unverified against the DNA. TRBV21-1 is flagged as a pseudogene. This CDR3 contains 15 residues. As DNA, the CDR3 is TGTGCCAGCAGCAAGGGAGCAGCGGGAGGCCCCGAGCAGTTCTTC. It encodes CASSKGAAGGPEQFF.

The chain links TRBV5-4 to TRBJ1-2, with TRBD1 identical over 7 bases. Per germline, CDR1 SGHNT and CDR2 YYREEE (reference sequence). The CDR3 consists of 14 residues. The V segment lost 4 bases and the J segment 5 bases; nucleotides outside the gene matches: 8. CDR3 DNA: TGTGCCAGCAGCAGTCAGGGGGTTCCGTATGGCTACACCTTC. Translation gives CASSSQGVPYGYTF.

This clone appeared a single time. The CDR3 region is CASMAGMGYTF. The CDR3 coding sequence is TGTGCCAGCATGGCTGGTATGGGCTACACCTTC. The V gene is TRBV25-1, the J gene TRBJ1-2; no firm D call. The CDR3 extends over 11 amino acids. Trimming removed 7 bases from V and 8 bases from J, with 11 bases in between. The V gene's germline CDR1 is MGHDK and CDR2 SYGVNS.

This chain links TRBV5-4 with TRBJ1-3; 11 nucleotides align to TRBD1. CDR3 length: 15 residues. CDR1 and CDR2 from the germline V gene are SGHNT and YYREEE (reference sequence). V dropped 2 bases and J dropped 4; count of bases not matched to a gene: 2. The CDR3, as DNA: TGTGCCAGCAGCTTTGGACAGGGGGCGGGAAACACCATATATTTT. Translated, it gives CASSFGQGAGNTIYF.

The chain carries TRBV7-2 and TRBJ2-1, with 14 bases lining up with TRBD2. Trimming cost V 4 bases and J 3 bases; bases outside gene matches: 11. Germline V gene sequence: CDR1 SGHTA, CDR2 FQGNSA. There are 19 residues in the CDR3. CDR3 sequence (DNA): TGTGCCAGCAGCTCAACGGGACTAGCGGGAGTGAGAGGCTACAATGAGCAGTTCTTC. It translates to CASSSTGLAGVRGYNEQFF.

The chain recombines TRBV30 with TRBJ2-6, with D perhaps TRBD1 (5 bases). Germline V CDR1 and CDR2: GTSNPN, SVGIG (reference sequence). V lost 5 bases and J lost 3, with 14 bases in between. The length of the CDR3 is 15 residues. CDR3 in amino acids: CAWGRELVGANVLTF. Written as DNA, the CDR3 is TGTGCCTGGGGCAGGGAACTTGTTGGGGCCAACGTCCTGACTTTC.

J is TRBJ2-4 and V is TRBV7-9; tentative D call: TRBD2 (5 bases). CDR3 size: 14 residues. CDR1 and CDR2 (germline): SEHNR, FQNEAQ (reference sequence). V shed 7 bases and J shed 1 base, with 11 bases lying between them. The CDR3 reads CASNPGGAKNIQYF. Written as DNA, the CDR3 is TGTGCCAGCAACCCAGGAGGCGCCAAAAACATTCAGTACTTC.

The chain uses TRBV7-8 and TRBJ2-1; no firm D call. The ends were cut back, 5 bases at V and 0 bases at J, with 29 bases in the middle. Germline V lookup: CDR1 SGHVS, CDR2 FQNEAQ. The CDR3 is 21 residues long. DNA for the CDR3: TGTGCCAGCAGCCCAAGAGCGAGCGCCATTCTATTAAAAAGCTCCTACAATGAGCAGTTCTTC. Translated: CASSPRASAILLKSSYNEQFF.

The chain uses TRBV9 and TRBJ2-3, with 7 bases lining up with TRBD2. Germline loops: CDR1 SGDLS, CDR2 YYNGEE. The V gene end was trimmed by 4 bases and the J gene end by 5 bases; junction bases not matched to a gene: 16. This CDR3 spans 17 amino acids. CDR3 amino acids: CASSPPMGVPGGDTQYF. CDR3 DNA: TGTGCCAGCAGCCCCCCGATGGGAGTACCGGGGGGAGATACGCAGTATTTT. Full variable domain (remainder filled in from reference TRBV9 and TRBJ2-3): DSGVTQTPKHLITATGQRVTLRCSPRSGDLSVYWYQQSLDQGLQFLIQYYNGEERAKGNILERFSAQQFPDLHSELNLSSLELGDSALYFCASSPPMGVPGGDTQYFGPGTRLTVL.

V gene TRBV27 combines with J gene TRBJ1-3; 7 bases line up with TRBD1. V lost 3 bases to trimming and J lost 2 bases; unmatched junction nucleotides: 4. This CDR3 contains 15 residues. Germline V gives CDR1 MNHEY, CDR2 SMNVEV (reference sequence). The CDR3 sequence is CASSLTGSTGNTIYF. CDR3 bases: TGTGCCAGCAGTTTGACAGGGTCTACTGGAAACACCATATATTTT.

The CDR3 loop reads CASSFRKGESYGYTF. CDR3 nucleotide sequence: TGTGCCAGCAGTTTCCGTAAGGGGGAGTCCTATGGCTACACCTTC. V gene TRBV27 combines with J gene TRBJ1-2; weak D call: TRBD1 (6 bases). V lost 3 bases, J lost 4 bases, and 15 bases lay in between. The CDR3 has 15 residues. Germline values: CDR1 MNHEY, CDR2 SMNVEV (reference sequence).

This clone was found a few times. The rearrangement uses TRBV10-3 and TRBJ1-4, with unresolved D. The germline CDR1 and CDR2 sequences are ENHRY and SYGVKD. Trimming stripped 7 bases from V and 10 bases from J, with 28 bases between. There are 17 residues in the CDR3. The CDR3 DNA is TGTGCCATCATCTTATGCCCCCGGGGAACACGCTGGGTAAAACTGTTTTTT. Translation gives CAIILCPRGTRWVKLFF.

The rearrangement links TRBV30 to TRBJ2-7; 9 positions agree with TRBD1. There are 14 residues in the CDR3. J gave up 5 bases and V 2 bases, and 7 bases lay outside the gene matches. The germline CDR1 and CDR2 sequences are GTSNPN and SVGIG (reference sequence). CDR3 amino acids: CAWSYGTGRNEQYF. CDR3 bases: TGTGCCTGGAGTTATGGGACAGGGCGGAACGAGCAGTACTTC.

The chain links TRBV11-2 to TRBJ1-1, with TRBD1 matching 8 bases. The CDR3 runs to 18 residues. Trimming took 0 bases from V and 1 from J; bases not matched to a gene: 10. Germline CDR1 SGHAT, CDR2 FQNNGV. Here the CDR3 reads CASSLDLGQGWGNTEAFF. The CDR3 bases are TGTGCCAGCAGCTTAGATCTTGGACAGGGTTGGGGGAACACTGAAGCTTTCTTT. Filled out from reference TRBV11-2 and TRBJ1-1, the complete variable domain reads EAGVAQSPRYKIIEKRQSVAFWCNPISGHATLYWYQQILGQGPKLLIQFQNNGVVDDSQLPKDRFSAERLKGVDSTLKIQPAKLEDSAVYLCASSLDLGQGWGNTEAFFGQGTRLTVV.

The chain has TRBV6-5 and TRBJ2-7; the match to TRBD1 covers 8 bases. The ends lost 1 base at V and 3 bases at J; junction bases unmatched: 5. Germline V gene sequence: CDR1 MNHEY, CDR2 SVGAGI. There are 15 residues in the CDR3. CDR3 DNA: TGTGCCAGCAGTTACTTTTCGGGACAGGACTACGAGCAGTACTTC. Its translation: CASSYFSGQDYEQYF.

V usage is TRBV7-9 and J usage is TRBJ2-3; D unresolved. V was shortened by 4 bases and J by 2 bases, with 10 bases between the two germline ends. Germline V gives CDR1 SEHNR, CDR2 FQNEAQ (reference sequence). CDR3 length: 14 amino acids. The CDR3 protein is CASSSDWLTDTQYF. The DNA for the CDR3 is TGTGCCAGCAGCTCTGACTGGCTCACAGATACGCAGTATTTT.

This clone was counted a single time. The genes are TRBV19 and TRBJ2-7; 11 bases are a match to TRBD2. Germline V gene lookup returns CDR1 LNHDA and CDR2 SQIVND (reference sequence). The CDR3 extends over 17 amino acids. Trimming cost V 2 bases and J 1 base; bases outside gene matches: 7. The CDR3 DNA sequence: TGTGCCAGTAGTATATCCCCCGGGACTAGCGGTTCCTACGAGCAGTACTTC. Its protein product is CASSISPGTSGSYEQYF.

V usage is TRBV27 and J usage is TRBJ1-2, with D uncertain. V was pared by 0 bases and J by 7 bases, with 15 bases between. The CDR3 loop spans 15 amino acids. Looked up from germline, CDR1 is MNHEY and CDR2 is SMNVEV (reference sequence). CDR3 protein: CASSLSGGPRSGYTF. DNA for the CDR3: TGTGCCAGCAGTTTATCGGGAGGGCCCCGCTCTGGCTACACCTTC.

The chain couples TRBV7-6 to TRBJ1-3, with TRBD1 identical over 9 bases. The CDR3 totals 17 residues. The germline CDR1 and CDR2 sequences are SGHVS and FNYEAQ. V lost 5 bases to trimming and J lost 0 bases; unmatched junction nucleotides: 8. The CDR3 protein is CASSPWTGDHSGNTIYF. CDR3 sequence (DNA): TGTGCCAGCAGCCCCTGGACAGGGGACCACTCTGGAAACACCATATATTTT.

CDR3 bases: TGTGCCAGCAGCTTACCAGGGACAGGCGATTACACAGATACGCAGTATTTT. Protein: CASSLPGTGDYTDTQYF. V and J are TRBV7-9 and TRBJ2-3; 8 nucleotides match TRBD1. The V segment lost 2 bases and the J segment 2 bases; nucleotides outside the gene matches: 9. This CDR3 is built from 17 residues. The germline gives CDR1 SEHNR, CDR2 FQNEAQ (reference sequence). The variable domain in full, completed from reference TRBV7-9 and TRBJ2-3, reads DTGVSQNPRHKITKRGQNVTFRCDPISEHNRLYWYRQTLGQGPEFLTYFQNEAQLEKSRLLSDRFSAERPKGSFSTLEIQRTEQGDSAMYLCASSLPGTGDYTDTQYFGPGTRLTVL.

This CDR3 reads CASSYGTGHGNTIYF. The CDR3, as DNA: TGTGCCAGCAGCTACGGGACAGGGCATGGAAACACCATATATTTT. The rearrangement uses TRBV7-8 and TRBJ1-3, with 9 bases matching TRBD1. The V segment lost 4 bases and the J segment 3 bases; nucleotides outside the gene matches: 4. Germline V lookup: CDR1 SGHVS, CDR2 FQNEAQ. The CDR3 totals 15 residues.